The text below deals with one T cell receptor beta chain. This entry comes from a study of preoperative IRX-2 immunotherapy in early breast cancer. The CDR3 extends over 16 amino acids. Germline V gene data show CDR1 as LNHDA and CDR2 as SQIVND (reference sequence). The V segment lost 5 bases and the J segment 4 bases; nucleotides outside the gene matches: 6. Sequencing used immunoSEQ multiplex PCR; TCRdb keeps in-frame clones, though not all of them. The table lists about 38,000 clones, 65% to 90% of them singletons, with about 1.5% in the top ten. The treatment denotes: preoperative locoregional IRX-2 cytokine immunotherapy. Preoperative locoregional IRX-2 cytokine immunotherapy was tested in the phase Ib source study.

This sample comprised lymph node tissue, obtained after IRX-2 immunotherapy. The rearrangement uses TRBV19 and TRBJ2-2; TRBD1 matches 11 bases. The receptor's source is a human donor with breast cancer. The CDR3 here is CASSAGQGAGTGELFF. CDR3 in DNA: TGTGCCAGTAGTGCCGGACAGGGGGCCGGCACCGGGGAGCTGTTTTTT.